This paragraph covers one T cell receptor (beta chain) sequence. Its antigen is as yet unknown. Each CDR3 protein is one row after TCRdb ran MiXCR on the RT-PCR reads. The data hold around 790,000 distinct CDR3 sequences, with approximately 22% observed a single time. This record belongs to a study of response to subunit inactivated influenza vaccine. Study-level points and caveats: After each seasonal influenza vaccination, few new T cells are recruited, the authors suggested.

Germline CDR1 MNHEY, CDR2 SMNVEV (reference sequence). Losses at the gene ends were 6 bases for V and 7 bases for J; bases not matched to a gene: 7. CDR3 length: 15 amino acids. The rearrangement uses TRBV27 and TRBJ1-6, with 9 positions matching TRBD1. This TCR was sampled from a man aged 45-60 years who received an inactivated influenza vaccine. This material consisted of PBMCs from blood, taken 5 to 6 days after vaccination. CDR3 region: CASRIRTGENSPLHF. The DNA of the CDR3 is TGTGCCAGCAGGATCCGGACAGGGGAGAATTCACCCCTCCACTTT.